This is a list of T cell receptor beta chains from one sample in a study of T cell responses to AZD1222 COVID-19 vaccine. TCRdb's table, derived via immunoSEQ multiplex PCR, lists solely in-frame clones and lacks some. The repertoire holds 95,000 to 150,000 clones, with over 75% as singletons. Sequenced here: peripheral blood, sampled on day 0 of AZD1222 vaccination. All receptors derive from an adult in good health. Each CDR3 is given with its conserved first and last residue. A D gene is named only where the DNA matches it firmly. Not every row has a clone size; where given, it reads once, few, many or a size class.

V	size	D	J	DNA	CDR3
TRBV3-1/TRBV3-2	.	.	TRBJ2-7	TGTGCCAGCAGCCACGGAGGGGAAGCAGGGAGCTCCTACGAGCAGTACTTC	CASSHGGEAGSSYEQYF
TRBV28	once	.	TRBJ1-1	TGTGCCAGCAGTTTATCCCCTGAAGCTTTCTTT	CASSLSPEAFF
TRBV28	.	.	TRBJ2-2	TGTGCCAGCAGTTTATGGGGCTGGACCGGGGAGCTGTTTTTT	CASSLWGWTGELFF
TRBV21-1	.	.	TRBJ1-1	TGTGCCAGCAGCAAAGGGGACCGGGACAGGGGAAGGACTGAAGCTTTCTTT	CASSKGDRDRGRTEAFF
TRBV9	.	.	TRBJ2-2	TGTGCCAGCAGCCCCAGGTGGCTCAGGTCACCTAACACCGGGGAGCTGTTTTTT	CASSPRWLRSPNTGELFF
TRBV7-2	.	.	TRBJ2-3	TGTGCCAGCAGCTTACGGGGACCAGGCACAGATACGCAGTATTTT	CASSLRGPGTDTQYF
TRBV18	.	.	TRBJ2-5	TGTGCCAGCTCACGAACGGGGGCAACACAAGAGACCCAGTACTTC	CASSRTGATQETQYF
TRBV5-1	.	TRBD1	TRBJ1-1	TGCGCCAGCAGCTTGAGCAGGGACAGGGATTCAGCTTTCTTT	CASSLSRDRDSAFF
TRBV6-5	.	.	TRBJ1-1	TGTGCCAGCAGTTACGGGGGCCCGAACACTGAAGCTTTCTTT	CASSYGGPNTEAFF
TRBV24-1	.	.	TRBJ2-7	TGTGCCACCAGTGACGACAGCTACGAGCAGTACTTC	CATSDDSYEQYF
TRBV6-2/TRBV6-3	.	.	TRBJ2-2	TGTGCCAGCAGACCTCAGTGGGCCGGGGAGCTGTTTTTT	CASRPQWAGELFF
TRBV7-9	.	.	TRBJ1-2	TGTGCCAGCAGCTTGGACAAGGACCGCTATGGCTACACCTTC	CASSLDKDRYGYTF
TRBV9	.	.	TRBJ2-1	TGTGCCAGCAGCGTAGATATTAGGGGAGATCGCAGGGACAATGAGCAGTTCTTC	CASSVDIRGDRRDNEQFF
TRBV19	.	.	TRBJ1-4	TGTGCCAGTAGGGGACCTCAGAAACTGTTTTTT	CASRGPQKLFF
TRBV2	.	.	TRBJ1-4	TGTGCCGATAGCGGGGACAACGGTGAAAAACTGTTTTTT	CADSGDNGEKLFF
TRBV2	.	.	TRBJ2-5	TGTGCCAGCAGTGACTTACAAGAGACCCAGTACTTC	CASSDLQETQYF
TRBV27	.	TRBD2	TRBJ2-7	TGTGCCAGTACCAGCCGACTAGCGGGAGTCCACGAGCAGTACTTC	CASTSRLAGVHEQYF
TRBV2	.	.	TRBJ2-1	TGTGCCAGCAGTAGGGGGAGGATGGTCAGTGAGCAGTTCTTC	CASSRGRMVSEQFF
TRBV2	.	.	TRBJ2-7	TGTGCCACCAACCGGAAATACGAGCAGTACTTC	CATNRKYEQYF
TRBV11-2	many	.	TRBJ2-1	TGTGCCAGCAGCATAACCCCGGACCCCTACAATGAGCAGTTCTTC	CASSITPDPYNEQFF
TRBV20-1	.	.	TRBJ1-1	TGCAGTGCTAGTCCGGCGAACACTGAAGCTTTCTTT	CSASPANTEAFF
TRBV11-2	.	.	TRBJ2-1	TGTGCCAGCAGCTTAGTTAGGGGTGAGCAGTTCTTC	CASSLVRGEQFF
TRBV2	.	TRBD2	TRBJ2-5	TGTGCCAGCAGTGAAGATATAGCGGGAGGGCCAGTGACCCAGTACTTC	CASSEDIAGGPVTQYF
TRBV9	.	.	TRBJ2-3	TGTGCCAGCAGCGTGACGGGGATTGTGACAGATACGCAGTATTTT	CASSVTGIVTDTQYF
TRBV6-5	.	.	TRBJ1-2	TGTGCCAGCAGTTACTCGTGGGATGTTAACTATGGCTACACCTTC	CASSYSWDVNYGYTF
TRBV6-6	.	.	TRBJ1-2	TGTGCCAGCAGTTACCCGGGGACCGTTTATGGCTACACCTTC	CASSYPGTVYGYTF
TRBV3-1/TRBV3-2	.	.	TRBJ1-5	TGTGCCAGCAGTCCCGGACGGAGTTCCAATCAGCCCCAGCATTTT	CASSPGRSSNQPQHF
TRBV9	.	.	TRBJ1-1	TGTGCCAGCAGCGGGCGAATGGGGATGGTGACTGAAGCTTTCTTT	CASSGRMGMVTEAFF
TRBV27	.	TRBD2	TRBJ2-1	TGTGCCAGCAGTTTAAGGGCGACTAGCGGGAGGATACCGTTCTTC	CASSLRATSGRIPFF
TRBV10-3	.	TRBD1	TRBJ2-7	TGTGCCATCAGTGTCCAGGGGGCCGTCTACGAGCAGTACTTC	CAISVQGAVYEQYF
TRBV6-2/TRBV6-3	.	.	TRBJ2-7	TGTGCCAGCAGTTACACCGGGCTCTACGAGCAGTACTTC	CASSYTGLYEQYF
TRBV2	.	.	TRBJ2-1	TGTGCCAGCAGTGAAGCGCTTCGGTTTAATGAGCAGTTCTTC	CASSEALRFNEQFF
TRBV27	.	TRBD1	TRBJ2-3	TGTGCCAGCAGTCGGGACAGCCTTTCGGGGGATACGCAGTATTTT	CASSRDSLSGDTQYF
TRBV7-3	.	TRBD2	TRBJ2-1	TGTGCCAGCAGCTTCAGCGGGGGGGATGGTGAGCAGTTCTTC	CASSFSGGDGEQFF
TRBV29-1	once	.	TRBJ2-7	TGCAGCGTCGCAGCTGCCTACGAGCAGTACTTC	CSVAAAYEQYF
TRBV29-1	.	.	TRBJ2-5	TGCAGCGTCCCCTGGGGCTGGGAGACCCAGTACTTC	CSVPWGWETQYF
TRBV9	.	.	TRBJ2-3	TGTGCCAGCAGCGTAGACCACAGTCCTAGCACAGATACGCAGTATTTT	CASSVDHSPSTDTQYF
TRBV4-3	.	.	TRBJ1-5	TGCGCCAGCAGCCAAGACCGGGGGCGCGATCAGCCCCAGCATTTT	CASSQDRGRDQPQHF
TRBV5-1	.	.	TRBJ1-2	TGCGCCAGCAGCCTATTCGGGGGTCGTGACTATGGCTACACCTTC	CASSLFGGRDYGYTF
TRBV3-1/TRBV3-2	.	TRBD1	TRBJ2-3	TGTGCCAGCAGCCAAGAAGATCACAGGGGGCGGGATACGCAGTATTTT	CASSQEDHRGRDTQYF
TRBV7-8	once	.	TRBJ2-2	TGTGCCAGCAGCTTACCCGGGGGCGCAACCGGGGAGCTGTTTTTT	CASSLPGGATGELFF
TRBV5-1	few	TRBD1	TRBJ2-7	TGCGCCAGCAGCTCGCCCGGGACAGCGGCCTACGAGCAGTACTTC	CASSSPGTAAYEQYF
TRBV7-9	.	.	TRBJ1-3	TGTGCCAGCAGCTTAAGCCAGGGAGTGGGCTATGGAAACACCATATATTTT	CASSLSQGVGYGNTIYF
TRBV6-5	once	.	TRBJ2-1	TGTGCCAGCAGTTACTACCAGGGGAACCCCTACAATGAGCAGTTCTTC	CASSYYQGNPYNEQFF
TRBV6-2/TRBV6-3	once	.	TRBJ2-5	TGTGCCAGCAGTTTTGCCCCGGGGGCCCGACCTCAAGAGACCCAGTACTTC	CASSFAPGARPQETQYF
TRBV19	.	.	TRBJ2-1	TGTGCCAGTAGTATCGGGACTCTGAATGAGCAGTTCTTC	CASSIGTLNEQFF
TRBV4-2	.	.	TRBJ2-2	TGTGCCAGCAGCCGCGGCGAGCGAGCGAACACCGGGGAGCTGTTTTTT	CASSRGERANTGELFF
TRBV5-6	.	.	TRBJ2-5	TGTGCCAGCAGCTTGTATCAGGGGGAGACCCAGTACTTC	CASSLYQGETQYF
TRBV30	.	TRBD2	TRBJ2-1	TGTGCCTGGAGCCCGGGACTAGCGGGTCGAGTCAATGAGCAGTTCTTC	CAWSPGLAGRVNEQFF
TRBV30	.	.	TRBJ1-2	TGTGCCTGGAGTGTGGGGCAGGGAAATAACTATGGCTACACCTTC	CAWSVGQGNNYGYTF
TRBV7-9	.	.	TRBJ2-2	TGTGCCAGCAGCCAAACGGCGAACACCGGGGAGCTGTTTTTT	CASSQTANTGELFF
TRBV29-1	.	.	TRBJ1-2	TGCAGCGCCTTGAGAACAGGGTATGGCTACACCTTC	CSALRTGYGYTF